This T cell receptor beta chain was obtained from a study of blood T cell repertoires in COVID-19. Background on the study: The United States, Italy and Spain were the sources of the acute and convalescent COVID-19 samples. Nucleic acid was either cDNA or gDNA, and it came from T cells, B-cell-depleted T cells, or PBMCs.

There are 15 residues in the CDR3. Germline V lookup: CDR1 MNHEY, CDR2 SMNVEV (reference sequence). V was pared by 2 bases and J by 8 bases, with 18 bases between. As originally analysed: Amplification with reference gene primers provided the estimates of nucleated cell counts. Data came from immunoSEQ multiplex PCR; TCRdb stores just in-frame clones and leaves some out. That table is the source of V, J and clone size, and D and trimming were worked out from the DNA. The sample includes tens of thousands of clones, 90% of them seen just once. This receptor was obtained from a human donor in a cohort sampled during active COVID-19. The source material was peripheral blood. This chain connects TRBV27 to TRBJ1-2, with a tentative D call TRBD1 (6 bases). The CDR3: CASSLRVGQGIGYTF. In DNA, the CDR3 is TGTGCCAGCAGTTTAAGGGTGGGGCAGGGGATCGGCTACACCTTC.